This record concerns one TCR beta chain sequence. The antigen remains undetermined. A junction boundary mismatches the germline segment, possibly from a read error. The source of the sample is a study of blood T cells in healthy people across ages. Together with a sample-barcoded 5' primer, a J-beta primer mix was included in a second PCR lasting roughly 6 to 12 cycles. In TCRdb, the 5' RACE reads were re-called with MiXCR into one record per CDR3 protein. Of 500,000 to 550,000 distinct CDR3 sequences detected, approximately 25% appear once; the ten largest clones hold roughly 9%. Study observations and caveats: TCR beta diversity per million T cells fell roughly linearly with age.

Germline V gene lookup returns CDR1 MNHEY and CDR2 SVGEGT. The CDR3 totals 16 residues. The data also belong to a second study, concerning T cells of mothers and their children. That paper states: The second PCR's M1S primer added sample barcodes and 2-4 random nucleotides.

The genes are TRBV6-2 or TRBV6-3 and TRBJ2-7, with D possibly being TRBD2 (6 bases). Sequencing was done on a sample of blood. The sequence came from a boy aged 5 to 17 in good health. The DNA for the CDR3 is TGTGCCAGCGGTTACGGGAGATTTCCCCTACTCTACGAGCAGTGCTTC. This codes for CASGYGRFPLLYEQCF.